The text below deals with one T cell receptor (beta chain). It has no known antigen specificity. Per-nucleotide qualities are absent, and no much larger clonotype sits a single base away. The entry originates in a study of blood T cell repertoires in COVID-19 (TCRdb year 2020). For the study in its entirety: Samples from collaborators originated in the United States, Italy and Spain and spanned both the acute and convalescent phases of COVID-19. The prospective study material was composed of cDNA or gDNA derived from T cells, B-cell-depleted T cells, or PBMCs. The dataset comprised deeply sampled blood TCRbeta repertoires from subjects exposed to, actively infected with, or recovered from COVID-19. The repertoires were made available in a free public database intended to serve as a resource for research on the immune response to SARS-CoV-2. Samples came from the ongoing ImmuneRACE study (first 160 participants) plus 1,254 subjects from 6 global collaborators. Nearly every sample came with metadata listing a de-identified subject ID, COVID-19 status, age in years and sex. Where available, HLA class I and class II types were taken from metadata supplied by the sample provider and were not determined by assay-based typing. Summary of the overall study and its limitations: The amount of clinical and demographic metadata varied by source and participant and was provided uncurated.

Each collaborating institution followed its own protocols to collect whole blood in K2EDTA tubes. For TCRbeta analysis, collaborators shipped samples in one of three forms: frozen whole blood, isolated PBMCs, or DNA extracted from either of those sample types. TCRbeta CDR3 regions were amplified from genomic DNA using the immunoSEQ Assay, a bias-controlled multiplex PCR. The paper's data handling went like this. Within the assay, amplification of reference gene primers was used to estimate how many nucleated cells each sample contained. Sequence reads were collapsed and filtered to measure the absolute abundance of every unique TCRbeta CDR3 rearrangement. For each sample, productive Simpson clonality was calculated as the square root of Simpson's diversity index over productive rearrangements. In its TCRdb copy, this immuneACCESS table keeps in-frame sequences only and misses some clones. Where compared with another copy, unresolved V genes explain less than half of these, and the others have no known cause. Clone size and the V and J calls come from that table; the DNA yielded D and trimming. The sample yields around 120,000 clones; 85% were counted once. The ten most abundant clones make up about a tenth of the sample.

CDR1 and CDR2 (SGHDN, FVKESK) derive from the germline V gene. V is pared back by 3 bases and J by 8 bases, with 16 bases lying between the germline termini. Including cysteine and phenylalanine, the CDR3 has 15 amino acids. The entry retains the CDR3 DNA only, 45 bases that are in frame from base 1. This clonotype was sampled from a man aged 80 or over with acute or convalescent COVID-19. Sequenced input: peripheral blood. The chain is assembled from TRBV14 and TRBJ1-4; confidence is insufficient to name the D gene. The DNA is TGTGCCAGCAGCCACCGAACGAGGGTACGAGAAAAACTGTTTTTT. Translated, it reads CASSHRTRVREKLFF.